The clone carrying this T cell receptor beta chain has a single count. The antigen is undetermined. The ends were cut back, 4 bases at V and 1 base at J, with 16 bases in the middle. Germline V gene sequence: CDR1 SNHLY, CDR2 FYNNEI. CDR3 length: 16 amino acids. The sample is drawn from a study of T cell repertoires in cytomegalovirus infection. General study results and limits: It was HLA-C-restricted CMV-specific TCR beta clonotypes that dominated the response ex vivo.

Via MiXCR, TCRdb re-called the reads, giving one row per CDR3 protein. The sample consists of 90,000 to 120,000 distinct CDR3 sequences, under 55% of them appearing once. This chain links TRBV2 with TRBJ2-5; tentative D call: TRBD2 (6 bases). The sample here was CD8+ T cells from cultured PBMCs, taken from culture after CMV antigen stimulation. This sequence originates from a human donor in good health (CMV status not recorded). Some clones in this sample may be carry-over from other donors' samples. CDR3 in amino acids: CASSAVFGGSQETQYF. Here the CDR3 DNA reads TGTGCCAGCAGTGCGGTTTTCGGGGGATCCCAAGAGACCCAGTACTTC.